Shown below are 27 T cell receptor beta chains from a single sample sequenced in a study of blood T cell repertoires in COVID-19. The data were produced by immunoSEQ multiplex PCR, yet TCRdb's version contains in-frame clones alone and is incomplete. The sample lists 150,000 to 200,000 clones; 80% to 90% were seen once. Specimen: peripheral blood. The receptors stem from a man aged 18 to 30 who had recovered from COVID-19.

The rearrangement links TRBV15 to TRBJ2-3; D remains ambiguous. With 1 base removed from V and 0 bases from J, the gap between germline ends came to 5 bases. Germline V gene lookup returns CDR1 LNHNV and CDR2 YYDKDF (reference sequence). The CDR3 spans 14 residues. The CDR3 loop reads CATSRVGSTDTQYF. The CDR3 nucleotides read TGTGCCACCAGCAGAGTCGGTAGCACAGATACGCAGTATTTT. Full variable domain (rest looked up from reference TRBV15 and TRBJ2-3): DAMVIQNPRYQVTQFGKPVTLSCSQTLNHNVMYWYQQKSSQAPKLLFHYYDKDFNNEADTPDNFQSRRPNTSFCFLDIRSPGLGDTAMYLCATSRVGSTDTQYFGPGTRLTVL.

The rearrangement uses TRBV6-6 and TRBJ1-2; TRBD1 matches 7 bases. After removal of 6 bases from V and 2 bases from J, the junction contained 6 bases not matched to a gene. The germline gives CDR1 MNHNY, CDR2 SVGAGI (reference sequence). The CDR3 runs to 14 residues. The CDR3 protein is CASSRTGQNYGYTF. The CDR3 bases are TGTGCCAGCAGCCGGACAGGCCAGAACTATGGCTACACCTTC.

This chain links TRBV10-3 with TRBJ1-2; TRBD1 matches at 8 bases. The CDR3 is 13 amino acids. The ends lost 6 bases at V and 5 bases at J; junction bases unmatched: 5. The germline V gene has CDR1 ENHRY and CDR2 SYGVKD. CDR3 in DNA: TGTGCCATCAGACCGACAGGGGATTATGGCTACACCTTC. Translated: CAIRPTGDYGYTF.

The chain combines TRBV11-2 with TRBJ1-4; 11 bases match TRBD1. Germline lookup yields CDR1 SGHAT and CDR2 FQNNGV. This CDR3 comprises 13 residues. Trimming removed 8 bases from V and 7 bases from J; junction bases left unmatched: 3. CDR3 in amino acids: CASRTGGSEKLFF. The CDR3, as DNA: TGTGCCAGCCGGACAGGGGGCAGTGAAAAACTGTTTTTT.

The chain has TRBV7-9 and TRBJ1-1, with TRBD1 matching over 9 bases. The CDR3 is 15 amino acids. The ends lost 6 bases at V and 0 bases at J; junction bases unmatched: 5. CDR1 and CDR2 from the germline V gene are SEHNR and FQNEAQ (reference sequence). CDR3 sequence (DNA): TGTGCCAGCAGTCTACAGGGGGCTTTGAACACTGAAGCTTTCTTT. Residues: CASSLQGALNTEAFF.

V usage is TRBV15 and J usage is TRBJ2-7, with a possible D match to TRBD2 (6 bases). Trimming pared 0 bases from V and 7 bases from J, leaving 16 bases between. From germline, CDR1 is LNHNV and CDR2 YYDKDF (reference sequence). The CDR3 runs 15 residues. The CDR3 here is CATSRDRESEGEQYF. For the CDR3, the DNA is TGTGCCACCAGCAGAGATCGGGAGTCGGAGGGTGAGCAGTACTTC.

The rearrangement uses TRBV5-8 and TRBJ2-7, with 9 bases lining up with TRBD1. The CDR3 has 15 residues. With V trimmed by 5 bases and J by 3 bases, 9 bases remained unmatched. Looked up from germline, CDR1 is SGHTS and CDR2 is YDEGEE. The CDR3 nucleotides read TGTGCCAGCAGTCACCGGGACAGGGAACTCTACGAGCAGTACTTC. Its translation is CASSHRDRELYEQYF.

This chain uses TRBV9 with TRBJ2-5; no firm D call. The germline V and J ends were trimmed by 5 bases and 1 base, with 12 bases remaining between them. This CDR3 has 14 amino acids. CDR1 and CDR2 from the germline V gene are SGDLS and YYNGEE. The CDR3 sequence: CASSQSPPQETQYF. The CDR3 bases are TGTGCCAGCAGTCAATCCCCCCCCCAAGAGACCCAGTACTTC.

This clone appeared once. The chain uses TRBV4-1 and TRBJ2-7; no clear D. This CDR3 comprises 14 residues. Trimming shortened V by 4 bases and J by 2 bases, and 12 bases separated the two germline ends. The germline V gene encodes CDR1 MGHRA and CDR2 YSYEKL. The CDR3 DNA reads TGCGCCAGCAGCCGCCCACTGGTTCCCTACGAGCAGTACTTC. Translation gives CASSRPLVPYEQYF.

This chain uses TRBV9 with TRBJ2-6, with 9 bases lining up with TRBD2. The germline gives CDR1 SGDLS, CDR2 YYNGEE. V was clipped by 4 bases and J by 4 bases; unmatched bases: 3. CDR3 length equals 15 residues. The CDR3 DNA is TGTGCCAGCAGCCGCGGGGGGGCAGGGGCCAACGTCCTGACTTTC. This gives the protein CASSRGGAGANVLTF.

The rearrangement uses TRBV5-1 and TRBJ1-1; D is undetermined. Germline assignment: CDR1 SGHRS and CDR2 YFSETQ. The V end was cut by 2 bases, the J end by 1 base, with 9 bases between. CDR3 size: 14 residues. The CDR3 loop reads CASSLTQTNTEAFF. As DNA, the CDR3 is TGCGCCAGCAGCTTAACACAGACGAACACTGAAGCTTTCTTT.

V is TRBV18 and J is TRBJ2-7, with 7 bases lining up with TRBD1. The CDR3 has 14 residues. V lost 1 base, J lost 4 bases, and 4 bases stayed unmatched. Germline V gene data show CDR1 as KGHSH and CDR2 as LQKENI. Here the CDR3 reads CASSPQGADYEQYF. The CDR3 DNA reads TGTGCCAGCTCACCACAGGGGGCCGATTACGAGCAGTACTTC.

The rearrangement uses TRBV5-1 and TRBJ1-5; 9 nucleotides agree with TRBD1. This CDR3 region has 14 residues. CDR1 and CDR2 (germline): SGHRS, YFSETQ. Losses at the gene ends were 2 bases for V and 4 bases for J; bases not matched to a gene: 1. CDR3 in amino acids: CASSFGTGNQPQHF. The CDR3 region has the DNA TGCGCCAGCAGCTTTGGGACAGGGAATCAGCCCCAGCATTTT.

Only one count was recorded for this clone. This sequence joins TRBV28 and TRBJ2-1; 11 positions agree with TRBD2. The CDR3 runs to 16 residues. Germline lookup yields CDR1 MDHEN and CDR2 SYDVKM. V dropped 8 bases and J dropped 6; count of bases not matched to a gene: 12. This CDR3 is CASPPRLAGFSNEQFF. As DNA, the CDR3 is TGTGCCAGCCCCCCCAGACTAGCGGGATTTTCCAATGAGCAGTTCTTC.

DNA for the CDR3: TGTGCCAGCAGTTTACAGGGACTGAGGGAGGATGAGCAGTTCTTC. Protein: CASSLQGLREDEQFF. This chain connects TRBV27 to TRBJ2-1, with D possibly TRBD2 on 6 matching bases. The V end was cut by 2 bases, the J end by 8 bases, with 16 bases between. This CDR3 is 15 amino acids long. Germline values: CDR1 MNHEY, CDR2 SMNVEV (reference sequence).

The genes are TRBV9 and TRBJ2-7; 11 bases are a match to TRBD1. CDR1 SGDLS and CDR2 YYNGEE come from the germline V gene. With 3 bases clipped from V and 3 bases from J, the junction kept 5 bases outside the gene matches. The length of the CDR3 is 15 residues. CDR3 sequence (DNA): TGTGCCAGCAGCGCGGGACAGGGGGAATTCTACGAGCAGTACTTC. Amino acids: CASSAGQGEFYEQYF.

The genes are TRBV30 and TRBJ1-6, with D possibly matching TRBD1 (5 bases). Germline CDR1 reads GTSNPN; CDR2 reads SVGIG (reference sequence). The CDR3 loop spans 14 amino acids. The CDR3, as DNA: TGTGCTTCCCGTTGGGGCCCTACGAATTCACCCCTCCACTTT. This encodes CASRWGPTNSPLHF.

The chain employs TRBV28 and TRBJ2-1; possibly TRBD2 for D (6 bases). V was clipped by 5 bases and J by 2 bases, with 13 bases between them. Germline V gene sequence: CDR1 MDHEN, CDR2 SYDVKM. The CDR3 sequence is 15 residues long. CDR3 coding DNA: TGTGCCAGCAGTAACCGGGACTTGCCCTACAATGAGCAGTTCTTC. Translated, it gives CASSNRDLPYNEQFF.

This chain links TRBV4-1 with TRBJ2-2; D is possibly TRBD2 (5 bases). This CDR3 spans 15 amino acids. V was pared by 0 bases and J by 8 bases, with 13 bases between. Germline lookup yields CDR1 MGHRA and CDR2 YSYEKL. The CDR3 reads CASSQDARVVGELFF. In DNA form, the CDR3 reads TGCGCCAGCAGCCAAGATGCGAGGGTTGTTGGGGAGCTGTTTTTT.

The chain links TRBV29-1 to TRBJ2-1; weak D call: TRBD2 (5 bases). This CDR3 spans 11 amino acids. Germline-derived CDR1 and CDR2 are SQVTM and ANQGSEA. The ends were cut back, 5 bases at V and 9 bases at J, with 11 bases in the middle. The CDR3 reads CSVPGISEQFF. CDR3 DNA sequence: TGCAGCGTTCCCGGGATAAGTGAGCAGTTCTTC.

The chain's CDR3 is CASSRQGTSNYGYTF. As DNA, the CDR3 is TGTGCCAGCAGTCGACAGGGGACGTCTAACTATGGCTACACCTTC. J is TRBJ1-2 and V is TRBV6-5; TRBD1 aligns across 8 bases. Germline V gene data show CDR1 as MNHEY and CDR2 as SVGAGI. V was pared by 5 bases and J by 0 bases, with 5 bases of the junction left unmatched. CDR3 length: 15 residues.

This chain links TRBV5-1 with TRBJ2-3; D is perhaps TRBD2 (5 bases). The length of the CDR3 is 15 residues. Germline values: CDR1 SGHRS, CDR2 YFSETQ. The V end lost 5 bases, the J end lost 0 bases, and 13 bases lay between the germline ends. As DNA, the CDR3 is TGCGCCAGCAGGAGGGCAGCGGAAAGCACAGATACGCAGTATTTT. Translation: CASRRAAESTDTQYF.

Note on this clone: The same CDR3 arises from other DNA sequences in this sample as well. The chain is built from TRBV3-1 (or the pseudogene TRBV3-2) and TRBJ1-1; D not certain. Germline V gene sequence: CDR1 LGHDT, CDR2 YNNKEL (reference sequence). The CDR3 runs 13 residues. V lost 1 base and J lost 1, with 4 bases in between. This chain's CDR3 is CASSQVRNTEAFF. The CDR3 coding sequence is TGTGCCAGCAGCCAAGTCAGGAACACTGAAGCTTTCTTT.

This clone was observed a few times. CDR3 sequence: CSASSGTGPEYGYTF. In DNA, the CDR3 is TGCAGTGCTAGTTCGGGGACAGGGCCTGAATATGGCTACACCTTC. The V and J genes are TRBV20-1 and TRBJ1-2; TRBD1 aligns across 9 bases. The CDR3 covers 15 residues. V shed 3 bases, J shed 5 bases, and the junction held 10 bases outside the gene matches. In germline, CDR1 is DFQATT, CDR2 SNEGSKA (reference sequence).

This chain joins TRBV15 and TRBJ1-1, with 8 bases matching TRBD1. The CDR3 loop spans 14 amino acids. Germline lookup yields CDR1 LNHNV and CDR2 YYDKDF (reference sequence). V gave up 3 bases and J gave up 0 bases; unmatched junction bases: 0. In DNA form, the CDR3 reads TGTGCCACCAGCAGGGACAGGGTGAACACTGAAGCTTTCTTT. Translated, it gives CATSRDRVNTEAFF.

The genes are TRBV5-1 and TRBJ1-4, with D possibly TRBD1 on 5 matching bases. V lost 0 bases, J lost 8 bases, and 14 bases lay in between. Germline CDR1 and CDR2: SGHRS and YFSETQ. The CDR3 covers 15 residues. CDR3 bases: TGCGCCAGCAGCTTGGAGGGGCAGGGTAGGGAAAAACTGTTTTTT. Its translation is CASSLEGQGREKLFF.

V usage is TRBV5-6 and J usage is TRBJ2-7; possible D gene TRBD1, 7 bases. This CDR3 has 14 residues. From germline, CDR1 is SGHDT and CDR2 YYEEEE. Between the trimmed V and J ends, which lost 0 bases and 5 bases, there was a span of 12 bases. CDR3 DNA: TGTGCCAGCAGCTTGGCGGGCAGGGGGGACGAGCAGTACTTC. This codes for CASSLAGRGDEQYF.